Listed here are 23 T cell receptor beta chains from one sample, sequenced in a study of graft-versus-host responses after intestinal transplantation. Profiling relied on immunoSEQ multiplex PCR, and the TCRdb table lists in-frame clones only, not all of them. The data hold some 120,000 clones, with around nine tenths observed a single time. Their antigens are not known. The sample in question was unstimulated CD4+ T cells sorted from spleen or lymph node cells, obtained before transplant. The source is a human donor who was the organ donor for an intestinal transplant.

CDR3 nucleotide sequence: TGTGCCAGTAGTTTACGTGGGGGGGGGACCTCTGGAAACACCATATATTTT. This gives the protein CASSLRGGGTSGNTIYF. The chain employs TRBV19 and TRBJ1-3; perhaps TRBD1 as D (5 bases). The V gene's germline CDR1 is LNHDA and CDR2 SQIVND (reference sequence). The ends were cut back, 5 bases at V and 0 bases at J, with 17 bases in the middle. This CDR3 region has 17 residues.

This chain uses TRBV7-6 with TRBJ2-1; 7 positions agree with TRBD2. Germline V gene sequence: CDR1 SGHVS, CDR2 FNYEAQ. V was clipped by 3 bases and J by 3 bases; unmatched bases: 5. The CDR3 has 15 amino acids. CDR3 residues: CASSFPAGSYNEQFF. CDR3 DNA: TGTGCCAGCAGCTTTCCAGCGGGGAGCTACAATGAGCAGTTCTTC.

This clone was counted between two and nine times. The rearrangement uses TRBV5-6 and TRBJ1-2, with TRBD1 as a possible D gene (6 bases). Germline loops: CDR1 SGHDT, CDR2 YYEEEE. V lost 2 bases, J lost 8 bases, and 19 bases lay in between. The CDR3 covers 15 residues. CDR3 amino acids: CASSFGAGVTQGYTF. The CDR3 bases are TGTGCCAGCAGCTTTGGAGCAGGGGTGACTCAAGGCTACACCTTC.

The chain couples TRBV6-5 to TRBJ2-7, with D possibly being TRBD1 (5 bases). Looked up from germline, CDR1 is MNHEY and CDR2 is SVGAGI. V lost 6 bases to trimming and J lost 3 bases, with 9 bases between them. This CDR3 comprises 12 residues. CDR3 sequence (DNA): TGTGCCAGCAGAGACGACAGCTACGAGCAGTACTTC. It is translated as CASRDDSYEQYF.

In its sample, this clone was seen once. The V call is TRBV20-1, the J call TRBJ2-1; perhaps TRBD1 as D (6 bases). The CDR3 is made up of 11 amino acids. Trimming removed 0 bases at V and 9 bases at J, with 6 bases between. Germline V gene data show CDR1 as DFQATT and CDR2 as SNEGSKA (reference sequence). The CDR3 protein is CSAREGGEQFF. In DNA, the CDR3 is TGCAGTGCTAGAGAAGGGGGTGAGCAGTTCTTC.

This clone has a single count. V usage is TRBV10-3 and J usage is TRBJ2-7, with 9 bases that match TRBD1. Losses at the gene ends were 4 bases for V and 5 bases for J; bases not matched to a gene: 6. The CDR3 covers 14 residues. Germline CDR1 and CDR2: ENHRY and SYGVKD. CDR3 nucleotide sequence: TGTGCCATCAGTGTCCTAACAGGGGGCCACGAGCAGTACTTC. Its protein is CAISVLTGGHEQYF.

This clone has a single count. The rearrangement joins TRBV6-5 to TRBJ2-5, with D hard to call. From germline, CDR1 is MNHEY and CDR2 SVGAGI. The CDR3 spans 14 residues. V lost 5 bases, J lost 1 base, and 11 bases lay in between. The CDR3 protein is CASSRTVSQETQYF. In nucleotides, the CDR3 is TGTGCCAGCAGTAGGACCGTATCCCAAGAGACCCAGTACTTC.

This chain joins TRBV7-9 and TRBJ1-2; possibly TRBD1 for D (6 bases). Trimming stripped 2 bases from V and 0 bases from J, with 10 bases between. Germline CDR1 is SEHNR and CDR2 is FQNEAQ (reference sequence). The CDR3 consists of 15 residues. Here the CDR3 DNA reads TGTGCCAGCAGCTTATTGGACAGAGCTAACTATGGCTACACCTTC. Translation: CASSLLDRANYGYTF.

The table lists this clone with a count of one. This chain joins TRBV7-2 and TRBJ2-1, with D maybe TRBD2 (6 bases). This CDR3 has 14 residues. Trimming shortened V by 2 bases and J by 6 bases, and 11 bases separated the two germline ends. From germline, CDR1 is SGHTA and CDR2 FQGNSA. CDR3 residues: CASSLLAASNEQFF. The CDR3, as DNA: TGTGCCAGCAGCTTATTAGCGGCCAGCAATGAGCAGTTCTTC.

J is TRBJ2-4 and V is TRBV6-1, with D tentatively TRBD2 (5 bases). The germline CDR1 and CDR2 sequences are MNHNS and SASEGT. V shed 5 bases and J shed 5 bases, with 13 bases lying between them. The CDR3 is 14 residues long. The CDR3, as DNA: TGTGCCAGCAGTTGGGATTTCGGGGAAAACATTCAGTACTTC. It is translated as CASSWDFGENIQYF.

V and J are TRBV4-1 and TRBJ2-1; TRBD2 aligns across 9 bases. The CDR3 runs to 16 residues. Germline V CDR1 and CDR2: MGHRA, YSYEKL. V lost 1 base and J lost 4; bases outside the gene matches: 5. The CDR3 loop is CASSQGRLAGYNEQFF. The CDR3 DNA reads TGCGCCAGCAGCCAAGGTCGCCTAGCGGGGTACAATGAGCAGTTCTTC.

The gene calls are TRBV5-5 and TRBJ2-7, with TRBD1 identical over 10 bases. The junction had 6 bases not matched to a gene; V was cut back by 6 bases and J by 3 bases. Germline CDR1 reads SGHKS; CDR2 reads YYEKEE (reference sequence). The CDR3 is 14 residues long. CDR3 bases: TGTGCCAGCATCCCCGGGACAGGGGTCTACGAGCAGTACTTC. Its translation: CASIPGTGVYEQYF.

This clone was seen a single time. The rearrangement joins TRBV4-1 to TRBJ1-2; 7 positions agree with TRBD1. CDR3 size: 13 residues. J gave up 5 bases and V 6 bases, and 6 bases lay outside the gene matches. Germline assignment: CDR1 MGHRA and CDR2 YSYEKL. The CDR3 coding sequence is TGCGCCAGCAGGCGACAGGGTGGGTATGGCTACACCTTC. This encodes CASRRQGGYGYTF.

This clone has only one observation. The chain uses TRBV7-9 and TRBJ2-6; D unclear. The J call may be mistaken, given a closer DNA end match to TRBJ2-7. The CDR3 has 14 residues. The germline gives CDR1 SEHNR, CDR2 FQNEAQ (reference sequence). The DNA for the CDR3 is TGTGCCAGCAGCTTAGGGGTGAAGGATTCCGAGCAGTACTTC. Amino acids: CASSLGVKDSEQYF.

The V gene is TRBV5-4, the J gene TRBJ2-7; 9 bases are shared with TRBD2. Germline trimming cut 1 base from V and 5 bases from J; bases unmatched to any gene: 7. The CDR3 totals 15 residues. The germline V gene has CDR1 SGHNT and CDR2 YYREEE (reference sequence). This CDR3 reads CASSLLAGARDEQYF. DNA for the CDR3: TGTGCCAGCAGCTTGTTAGCGGGAGCCCGGGACGAGCAGTACTTC.

This chain joins TRBV5-1 and TRBJ2-7; D perhaps matches TRBD1 (5 bases). Germline CDR1 SGHRS, CDR2 YFSETQ. This CDR3 has 13 amino acids. Trimming pared 0 bases from V and 4 bases from J, leaving 8 bases between. The CDR3 nucleotides read TGCGCCAGCAGCTTGGACAGGAAATACGAGCAGTACTTC. Protein product: CASSLDRKYEQYF. The full variable domain, completed using reference TRBV5-1 and TRBJ2-7, is KAGVTQTPRYLIKTRGQQVTLSCSPISGHRSVSWYQQTPGQGLQFLFEYFSETQRNKGNFPGRFSGRQFSNSRSEMNVSTLELGDSALYLCASSLDRKYEQYFGPGTRLTVT.

The V call is TRBV5-1, the J call TRBJ2-1; TRBD2 aligns across 14 bases. This CDR3 has 17 residues. Trimming removed 4 bases from V and 8 bases from J; junction bases left unmatched: 11. Germline values: CDR1 SGHRS, CDR2 YFSETQ. The CDR3 DNA is TGCGCCAGCAGCACCAACACGGGACTAGCGGGAGAGCATGAGCAGTTCTTC. This sequence encodes CASSTNTGLAGEHEQFF.

This rearrangement joins TRBV7-9 to TRBJ1-6; 7 bases agree with TRBD1. V was clipped by 0 bases and J by 7 bases; unmatched bases: 0. The CDR3 contains 14 residues. The V gene's germline CDR1 is SEHNR and CDR2 FQNEAQ (reference sequence). CDR3 coding DNA: TGTGCCAGCAGCTTAGCAGGGGGCAATTCACCCCTCCACTTT. This codes for CASSLAGGNSPLHF.

This clone was recorded once. The chain is built from TRBV7-9 and TRBJ2-5; D ambiguous. The V gene's germline CDR1 is SEHNR and CDR2 FQNEAQ (reference sequence). Trimming took off 5 bases at V and 1 base at J, with 5 bases between the two ends. The CDR3 runs to 12 residues. Written as DNA, the CDR3 is TGTGCCAGCAGCCGACCCCAAGAGACCCAGTACTTC. Its protein product is CASSRPQETQYF.

V gene TRBV5-4 combines with J gene TRBJ2-7; possible D gene TRBD1, 6 bases. This CDR3 contains 15 residues. Germline V gives CDR1 SGHNT, CDR2 YYREEE (reference sequence). V lost 4 bases and J lost 5, with 19 bases in between. The DNA for the CDR3 is TGTGCCAGCAGCCCCCCAGGGGACCGCCGGAACGAGCAGTACTTC. Translating it yields CASSPPGDRRNEQYF.

The V call is TRBV6-6, the J call TRBJ2-7; 8 bases are shared with TRBD1. Germline assignment: CDR1 MNHNY and CDR2 SVGAGI (reference sequence). This CDR3 is 14 amino acids long. Unmatched junction bases numbered 3, after V lost 5 bases and J lost 0 bases. In nucleotides, the CDR3 is TGTGCCAGCAGTCGGGACAGGAGCTCCTACGAGCAGTACTTC. It yields the protein CASSRDRSSYEQYF.

The chain links TRBV7-3 to TRBJ1-2; 9 nucleotides align to TRBD1. V was clipped by 5 bases and J by 8 bases; unmatched bases: 6. The CDR3 is made up of 13 amino acids. Germline V gene sequence: CDR1 SGHTA, CDR2 FQGTGA. The CDR3 DNA sequence: TGTGCCAGCAGCCCCGGACAGGGGTTGGGCTACACCTTC. It codes for CASSPGQGLGYTF.

Regarding this clone: Within the sample, other DNA sequences also encode this same CDR3. The CDR3 DNA is TGTGCCTGGAGGCTGGGGGGTGTCTATGGCTACACCTTC. Translating gives CAWRLGGVYGYTF. The V and J genes are TRBV30 and TRBJ1-2, with D perhaps TRBD1 (5 bases). The V end was cut by 3 bases, the J end by 4 bases, with 12 bases between. Germline V gives CDR1 GTSNPN, CDR2 SVGIG (reference sequence). This CDR3 comprises 13 residues.